This T cell receptor beta chain appears in the sequencing data of a study of blood T cell repertoires in COVID-19. Study-wide background: Whether acute or convalescent, the COVID-19 samples came from the United States, Italy and Spain. From T cells, B-cell-depleted T cells, or PBMCs came the material, which was cDNA or gDNA.

V was clipped by 11 bases and J by 8 bases; unmatched bases: 10. Germline CDR1 reads SNHLY; CDR2 reads FYNNEI. The CDR3 is 13 residues long. Patients at the Seattle site were enrolled during active infection and followed longitudinally. Original data processing: Reference gene primers were amplified, and this amplification served to estimate nucleated cell counts. Produced via immunoSEQ multiplex PCR; TCRdb's table is partial and in-frame only. From that table come the V and J calls and clone size; the DNA was used to work out D and trimming. The sample shows about 250,000 clones, around nine tenths of them seen only once.

Sequenced sample: peripheral blood. The TCR comes from a man aged 25 to 45 with COVID-19, enrolled during active disease. The chain joins TRBV2 to TRBJ2-1, with 9 bases lining up with TRBD2. The CDR3 spells CARGAGGYYEQFF. In DNA form, the CDR3 reads TGTGCCCGCGGGGCGGGGGGGTACTATGAGCAGTTCTTC. Variable domain in full (rest from reference TRBV2 and TRBJ2-1): EPEVTQTPSHQVTQMGQEVILRCVPISNHLYFYWYRQILGQKVEFLVSFYNNEISEKSEIFDDQFSVERPDGSNFTLKIRSTKLEDSAMYFCARGAGGYYEQFFGPGTRLTVL.